The 29 T cell receptor beta chains listed next were all sequenced from one sample in a study of cytomegalovirus exposure and HLA in healthy donors. PCR employed 60 Vbeta and 13 Jbeta primers. Data came from immunoSEQ multiplex PCR; TCRdb stores just in-frame clones and leaves some out. Altogether around 110,000 clones are present, more than 65% being singletons, with the ten largest covering about 0.8%. The source material was PBMCs. These receptors came from a boy aged 10-17 years in good health and CMV-seronegative.

CDR3 residues: CASSLYQLAYNEQFF. Here the CDR3 DNA reads TGTGCCAGCAGCTTATACCAACTAGCGTACAATGAGCAGTTCTTC. V is TRBV7-3 and J is TRBJ2-1; 7 nucleotides agree with TRBD2. Germline V gene lookup returns CDR1 SGHTA and CDR2 FQGTGA. The CDR3 consists of 15 residues. The V gene end was trimmed by 2 bases and the J gene end by 4 bases; junction bases not matched to a gene: 5.

This clone was counted a single time. The CDR3 sequence is CASSQEQWNLNSPLHF. CDR3 sequence (DNA): TGCGCCAGCAGCCAAGAACAGTGGAACCTCAATTCACCCCTCCACTTT. The rearrangement joins TRBV4-1 to TRBJ1-6; D not resolved. CDR1 and CDR2 (germline): MGHRA, YSYEKL. Trimming stripped 0 bases from V and 7 bases from J, with 13 bases between. CDR3 length equals 16 residues.

CDR3 sequence (DNA): TGTGCCAGCAGCGTACCGGGACAGGGGGCCTACACTGAAGCTTTCTTT. This encodes CASSVPGQGAYTEAFF. The rearrangement uses TRBV7-2 and TRBJ1-1; TRBD1 aligns across 12 bases. The CDR3 is 16 residues long. V was clipped by 5 bases and J by 3 bases; unmatched bases: 7. CDR1 and CDR2 from the germline V gene are SGHTA and FQGNSA.

The rearrangement joins TRBV11-2 to TRBJ2-1; D may be TRBD2 (5 bases). This CDR3 is built from 15 residues. The germline V and J ends were trimmed by 3 bases and 0 bases, with 9 bases remaining between them. The germline CDR1 and CDR2 sequences are SGHAT and FQNNGV. The CDR3: CASSFLGSSYNEQFF. The CDR3 nucleotides read TGTGCCAGCAGCTTCCTAGGGAGCTCCTACAATGAGCAGTTCTTC.

The chain links TRBV7-2 to TRBJ2-5; 8 bases map to TRBD2. The germline V gene has CDR1 SGHTA and CDR2 FQGNSA. V lost 1 base and J lost 1; bases outside the gene matches: 14. The CDR3 loop spans 19 amino acids. The CDR3 nucleotides read TGTGCCAGCAGCTTAGTTGGGGGTACGGGAGGGGCGATCCAAGAGACCCAGTACTTC. It yields the protein CASSLVGGTGGAIQETQYF. The entire variable domain, with the rest obtained from reference TRBV7-2 and TRBJ2-5, is as follows: GAGVSQSPSNKVTEKGKDVELRCDPISGHTALYWYRQSLGQGLEFLIYFQGNSAPDKSGLPSDRFSAERTGGSVSTLTIQRTQQEDSAVYLCASSLVGGTGGAIQETQYFGPGTRLLVL.

The rearrangement joins TRBV19 to TRBJ2-7; TRBD2 matches 8 bases. This CDR3 comprises 15 residues. The V gene's germline CDR1 is LNHDA and CDR2 SQIVND (reference sequence). V lost 7 bases, J lost 4 bases, and 12 bases stayed unmatched. In DNA, the CDR3 is TGTGCCAGTACCCTTGGGAGTAGCGGGAATTACGAGCAGTACTTC. It is translated as CASTLGSSGNYEQYF.

The J gene is TRBJ1-3, the V gene TRBV2; 8 nucleotides agree with TRBD1. CDR3 size: 16 residues. The germline gives CDR1 SNHLY, CDR2 FYNNEI. The J segment lost 3 bases and the V segment lost 6 bases, leaving 10 bases of the junction unmatched. The CDR3 nucleotides are TGTGCCAGCAGCTATCAGCAGGGGGCGGGTGGAAACACCATATATTTT. Its protein product is CASSYQQGAGGNTIYF. Full variable domain (outside the CDR3, taken from reference TRBV2 and TRBJ1-3): EPEVTQTPSHQVTQMGQEVILRCVPISNHLYFYWYRQILGQKVEFLVSFYNNEISEKSEIFDDQFSVERPDGSNFTLKIRSTKLEDSAMYFCASSYQQGAGGNTIYFGEGSWLTVV.

The V and J genes are TRBV29-1 and TRBJ2-7; TRBD2 matches at 10 bases. V lost 7 bases to trimming and J lost 3 bases; unmatched junction nucleotides: 3. Per the germline V gene, CDR1 is SQVTM and CDR2 is ANQGSEA. The CDR3 sequence is 12 residues long. The CDR3 DNA reads TGCAGCGCCTGGACTAGCGGCTACGAGCAGTACGTC. This codes for CSAWTSGYEQYV.

The chain combines TRBV30 with TRBJ1-1; D is uncertain. Per germline, CDR1 GTSNPN and CDR2 SVGIG (reference sequence). Trimming cost V 2 bases and J 6 bases, with 10 bases left between them. This CDR3 region has 12 residues. The CDR3 here is CAWSSQFAEAFF. In DNA form, the CDR3 reads TGTGCCTGGAGTTCCCAGTTCGCTGAAGCTTTCTTT.

Only one count was recorded for this clone. The chain is built from TRBV1 and TRBJ2-5; TRBD2, the table's D call, lacks a check against the DNA. TRBV1 is noted as a pseudogene. The CDR3 covers 15 residues. The CDR3: CTSSQARRGGKTQYF. The CDR3 DNA follows: TGCACCAGCAGCCAAGCACGGCGGGGGGGGAAGACCCAGTACTTC.

This clone was seen a single time. The chain uses TRBV7-5 and TRBJ2-3; no DNA check was done on the table's D call, TRBD2. TRBV7-5 is a pseudogene. CDR3 size: 14 residues. The CDR3 sequence is CVRSPGLVRDTQYF. As DNA, the CDR3 is TGTGTCAGAAGCCCCGGACTAGTCAGGGATACGCAGTATTTT.

V is TRBV13 and J is TRBJ2-2; D uncertain. The CDR3 is made up of 14 amino acids. V was shortened by 5 bases and J by 7 bases, with 14 bases between the two germline ends. The germline CDR1 and CDR2 sequences are PRHDT and FYEKMQ (reference sequence). The chain's CDR3 is CASSDGLMNGELFF. The CDR3 DNA reads TGTGCCAGCAGCGACGGGTTGATGAACGGGGAGCTGTTTTTT.

The table lists this clone with a count of one. V is TRBV5-6 and J is TRBJ2-7; 9 nucleotides agree with TRBD1. The CDR3 length is 15 residues. Germline lookup yields CDR1 SGHDT and CDR2 YYEEEE. Unmatched junction bases numbered 5, after V lost 0 bases and J lost 4 bases. The CDR3 spells CASSLAGTGRYEQYF. The CDR3 DNA follows: TGTGCCAGCAGCTTGGCCGGGACAGGGAGGTACGAGCAGTACTTC.

The rearrangement joins TRBV2 to TRBJ2-5; 8 nucleotides match TRBD2. Germline V gene data show CDR1 as SNHLY and CDR2 as FYNNEI. The ends lost 6 bases at V and 5 bases at J; junction bases unmatched: 5. The CDR3 sequence is 13 residues long. The CDR3 region has the DNA TGTGCCAGCAGATATAGCGGGGCGGAGACCCAGTACTTC. This translates into CASRYSGAETQYF.

V usage is TRBV27 and J usage is TRBJ1-2; D not resolved. The germline CDR1 and CDR2 sequences are MNHEY and SMNVEV (reference sequence). This CDR3 region has 12 residues. Trimming removed 6 bases from V and 3 bases from J, with 8 bases in between. The chain's CDR3 is CASRGGYYGYTF. CDR3 coding DNA: TGTGCCAGCAGGGGAGGGTACTATGGCTACACCTTC.

J is TRBJ2-5 and V is TRBV2, with 8 bases aligning to TRBD2. With 3 bases clipped from V and 5 bases from J, the junction kept 8 bases outside the gene matches. The CDR3 has 15 amino acids. The germline CDR1 and CDR2 sequences are SNHLY and FYNNEI. The CDR3 coding sequence is TGTGCCAGCAGTGATCGGGGGGGCCAGGGGGAGACCCAGTACTTC. Residues: CASSDRGGQGETQYF.

This chain connects TRBV7-9 to TRBJ1-1; TRBD1 matches 9 bases. The J segment lost 1 base and the V segment lost 5 bases, leaving 8 bases of the junction unmatched. Per germline, CDR1 SEHNR and CDR2 FQNEAQ (reference sequence). The CDR3 is 16 residues long. CDR3 bases: TGTGCCAGCAGCCCGGGACAGGGAAAGGGGAACACTGAAGCTTTCTTT. It encodes CASSPGQGKGNTEAFF.

The chain joins TRBV4-2 to TRBJ2-3, with a possible D match to TRBD1 (5 bases). The CDR3 extends over 14 amino acids. The ends were cut back, 2 bases at V and 3 bases at J, with 9 bases in the middle. CDR1 and CDR2 from the germline V gene are LGHNA and YNFKEQ. For the CDR3, the DNA is TGTGCCAGCAGCCAAAATCAGGGAACAGATACGCAGTATTTT. This sequence encodes CASSQNQGTDTQYF.

V is TRBV27 and J is TRBJ1-5, with TRBD1 identical over 8 bases. This CDR3 is built from 13 residues. The V gene's germline CDR1 is MNHEY and CDR2 SMNVEV (reference sequence). V shed 8 bases and J 4 bases; nucleotides not matched to a gene: 4. For the CDR3, the DNA is TGTGCCAGCCAGACAGGGGATAATCAGCCCCAGCATTTT. It encodes CASQTGDNQPQHF.

The CDR3 nucleotides read TGTGCCAGCAGCCTAAGACAGCCAAACACTGAAGCTTTCTTT. This encodes CASSLRQPNTEAFF. The chain uses TRBV27 and TRBJ1-1; D is perhaps TRBD1 (5 bases). Looked up from germline, CDR1 is MNHEY and CDR2 is SMNVEV (reference sequence). V dropped 6 bases and J dropped 2 bases, with 13 bases sitting between them. This CDR3 is built from 14 residues.

The chain couples TRBV7-9 to TRBJ2-5; D gene unclear. The germline V gene has CDR1 SEHNR and CDR2 FQNEAQ (reference sequence). V lost 2 bases to trimming and J lost 2 bases, with 12 bases between them. The CDR3 is 15 amino acids. CDR3 sequence reads: CASSLFSTVQETQYF. The CDR3 bases are TGTGCCAGCAGCTTATTCTCCACAGTTCAAGAGACCCAGTACTTC.

In the case of this clone: No conserved phenylalanine or tryptophan ends this CDR3, so it is likely a read error. The genes are TRBV6-5 and TRBJ1-5; unclear D gene. Looked up from germline, CDR1 is MNHEY and CDR2 is SVGAGI. The CDR3 loop spans 13 amino acids. Trimming pared 2 bases from V and 4 bases from J, leaving 6 bases between. The DNA of the CDR3 is TGTGCCAGCAGTTACGCGGCGAATCAGCCCCAGCATGTT. It yields the protein CASSYAANQPQHV.

The V call is TRBV30, the J call TRBJ1-2; perhaps TRBD1 as D (5 bases). CDR3 length: 14 amino acids. CDR1 GTSNPN and CDR2 SVGIG come from the germline V gene (reference sequence). V was cut by 8 bases and J by 8 bases, with 24 bases left in between. The CDR3 DNA follows: TGTGCCGGGGCGGATACCCCCCAGTATAGGGGCTACACCTTC. Its protein is CAGADTPQYRGYTF. Filled out from reference TRBV30 and TRBJ1-2, the complete variable domain reads SQTIHQWPATLVQPVGSPLSLECTVEGTSNPNLYWYRQAAGRGLQLLFYSVGIGQISSEVPQNLSASRPQDRQFILSSKKLLLSDSGFYLCAGADTPQYRGYTFGSGTRLTVV.

This clone was found a few times. The J gene is TRBJ1-1, the V gene TRBV28, with D unresolved. Deletions cut 3 bases from V and 4 bases from J, with 9 bases between. Germline V gives CDR1 MDHEN, CDR2 SYDVKM. The CDR3 spans 13 residues. CDR3 bases: TGTGCCAGCAGTTTTCCCCGAGGCACTGAAGCTTTCTTT. It encodes CASSFPRGTEAFF.

The V gene is TRBV7-2, the J gene TRBJ2-7; 10 nucleotides line up with TRBD2. Germline CDR1 reads SGHTA; CDR2 reads FQGNSA. The CDR3 is 16 amino acids. J was trimmed by 0 bases and V by 1 base; bases with no gene match: 3. CDR3 bases: TGTGCCAGCAGCTTAGGGGTAGCGGGGGGCTCCTACGAGCAGTACTTC. Translated, it gives CASSLGVAGGSYEQYF.

The V gene is TRBV5-1, the J gene TRBJ1-3; 7 bases map to TRBD1. Unmatched junction bases numbered 6, after V lost 5 bases and J lost 1 base. Per the germline V gene, CDR1 is SGHRS and CDR2 is YFSETQ. The CDR3 runs 15 residues. CDR3 in DNA: TGCGCCAGCAGTTCGACAGGGATTTCTGGAAACACCATATATTTT. Translated, it gives CASSSTGISGNTIYF. The full variable domain, its missing parts supplied by reference TRBV5-1 and TRBJ1-3, is KAGVTQTPRYLIKTRGQQVTLSCSPISGHRSVSWYQQTPGQGLQFLFEYFSETQRNKGNFPGRFSGRQFSNSRSEMNVSTLELGDSALYLCASSSTGISGNTIYFGEGSWLTVV.

The chain carries TRBV7-3 and TRBJ2-7; 8 bases match TRBD1. The J segment lost 7 bases and the V segment lost 4 bases, leaving 9 bases of the junction unmatched. This CDR3 has 14 residues. The germline gives CDR1 SGHTA, CDR2 FQGTGA. The CDR3 bases are TGTGCCAGCAGCTCGACAGGGGATCGTCGGGAGCAGTACTTC. This translates into CASSSTGDRREQYF.

The chain recombines TRBV28 with TRBJ1-2; 8 bases line up with TRBD1. The J segment lost 4 bases and the V segment lost 3 bases, leaving 4 bases of the junction unmatched. CDR1 MDHEN and CDR2 SYDVKM come from the germline V gene. The CDR3 is 14 amino acids. In nucleotides, the CDR3 is TGTGCCAGCAGTTTCACCGGGACAGGCTATGGCTACACCTTC. This translates into CASSFTGTGYGYTF.

The V call is TRBV28, the J call TRBJ1-4; the D is unclear. With 6 bases removed from V and 1 base from J, the gap between germline ends came to 15 bases. The CDR3 covers 16 residues. Germline CDR1 and CDR2: MDHEN and SYDVKM. CDR3 DNA: TGTGCCAGCAGCACATTAACCCGGGGAACTAATGAAAAACTGTTTTTT. Its protein is CASSTLTRGTNEKLFF.